The 14 T cell receptor beta chains reported below all come from one sample, sequenced in a study of beta chain features in type 1 diabetes. The investigators reverse transcribed all of the isolated RNA, so they sequenced expressed TCRB transcripts. Method: immunoSEQ multiplex PCR; TCRdb's copy keeps in-frame clones and lacks some. In the table there are 65,000 to 100,000 clones, about 32% of which are singletons. The sequenced sample was stem cell memory CD4+ T cells from blood. All receptors derive from a woman between 18 and 30 years old in good health.

The chain employs TRBV6-6 and TRBJ2-2; 10 nucleotides align to TRBD2. The V gene end was trimmed by 6 bases and the J gene end by 7 bases; junction bases not matched to a gene: 8. This CDR3 spans 15 amino acids. CDR1 MNHNY and CDR2 SVGAGI come from the germline V gene (reference sequence). CDR3 bases: TGTGCCAGCAGGGGGATAGCGGGAGGTGGCGGGGAGCTGTTTTTT. Its translation is CASRGIAGGGGELFF.

The gene calls are TRBV7-9 and TRBJ1-1; D perhaps matches TRBD1 (5 bases). CDR3 size: 14 residues. The V gene lost 1 base and the J gene lost 4 bases, with 10 bases spanning the gap. Germline CDR1 and CDR2: SEHNR and FQNEAQ (reference sequence). In nucleotides, the CDR3 is TGTGCCAGCAGCTTAGAGGGGCGAGTCACTGAAGCTTTCTTT. This gives the protein CASSLEGRVTEAFF.

The chain uses TRBV18 and TRBJ1-1; 9 nucleotides match TRBD1. Germline CDR1 KGHSH, CDR2 LQKENI. This CDR3 region has 13 residues. Unmatched junction bases numbered 10, after V lost 6 bases and J lost 11 bases. CDR3 nucleotide sequence: TGTGCCAGCTCGCCAGGACAGGGGACGGACGCTTTCTTT. The encoded protein is CASSPGQGTDAFF.

This clone was seen more than once but under ten times. The chain is built from TRBV10-3 and TRBJ2-7, with 8 bases lining up with TRBD1. J was trimmed by 2 bases and V by 3 bases; bases with no gene match: 9. This CDR3 spans 16 amino acids. Germline loops: CDR1 ENHRY, CDR2 SYGVKD. CDR3 region: CAISDAGTGSPYEQYF. CDR3 DNA sequence: TGTGCCATCAGTGATGCCGGGACAGGCTCTCCCTACGAGCAGTACTTC.

This clone showed up just a few times. The V call is TRBV7-9, the J call TRBJ2-4, with D perhaps TRBD2 (7 bases). The length of the CDR3 is 15 residues. Trimming shortened V by 5 bases and J by 6 bases, and 17 bases separated the two germline ends. The V gene's germline CDR1 is SEHNR and CDR2 FQNEAQ (reference sequence). CDR3 sequence: CASSPEGGILNIQYF. CDR3 in DNA: TGTGCCAGCAGCCCGGAGGGGGGGATCTTAAACATTCAGTACTTC.

This clone has just a few counts. This chain joins TRBV2 and TRBJ1-5; a possible D gene is TRBD1 (6 bases). The CDR3 extends over 15 amino acids. The germline gives CDR1 SNHLY, CDR2 FYNNEI. The V and J ends lost 2 bases and 0 bases respectively, with 8 bases between them. The CDR3 sequence: CASSEQGYSNQPQHF. In nucleotides, the CDR3 is TGTGCCAGCAGTGAACAGGGGTATAGCAATCAGCCCCAGCATTTT. Based on the CDR3 plus reference TRBV2 and TRBJ1-5, the full variable domain is EPEVTQTPSHQVTQMGQEVILRCVPISNHLYFYWYRQILGQKVEFLVSFYNNEISEKSEIFDDQFSVERPDGSNFTLKIRSTKLEDSAMYFCASSEQGYSNQPQHFGDGTRLSIL.

The V gene is TRBV29-1, the J gene TRBJ1-2; D uncertain. Germline V CDR1 and CDR2: SQVTM, ANQGSEA. The ends were cut back, 3 bases at V and 2 bases at J, with 10 bases in the middle. The CDR3 is made up of 13 amino acids. Here the CDR3 reads CSVDLDTNYGYTF. Written as DNA, the CDR3 is TGCAGCGTTGACTTAGACACAAACTATGGCTACACCTTC.

The chain uses TRBV7-2 and TRBJ1-2; D might be TRBD1 (6 bases). From germline, CDR1 is SGHTA and CDR2 FQGNSA. The CDR3 is 15 amino acids. V was pared by 5 bases and J by 8 bases, with 21 bases between. The CDR3 protein is CASSTDSKPLIGYTF. As DNA, the CDR3 is TGTGCCAGCAGCACGGACAGCAAACCCCTTATAGGCTACACCTTC.

The chain has TRBV6-5 and TRBJ2-5; 11 bases match TRBD2. The germline V gene encodes CDR1 MNHEY and CDR2 SVGAGI. This CDR3 has 15 amino acids. Trimming removed 10 bases from V and 2 bases from J; junction bases left unmatched: 9. In DNA, the CDR3 is TGTGCCATAACGACGGGACTAGCGGATCAAGAGACCCAGTACTTC. This sequence encodes CAITTGLADQETQYF.

This clone has a handful of counts. The chain recombines TRBV5-1 with TRBJ1-6; perhaps TRBD1 as D (6 bases). Germline CDR1 reads SGHRS; CDR2 reads YFSETQ. The CDR3 runs 15 residues. V lost 4 bases and J 8 bases, leaving 16 bases between the germline ends. The CDR3 loop reads CASSPRTVGDSPLHF. In DNA, the CDR3 is TGCGCCAGCAGCCCACGGACAGTGGGGGATTCACCCCTCCACTTT. Full variable domain (rest looked up from reference TRBV5-1 and TRBJ1-6): KAGVTQTPRYLIKTRGQQVTLSCSPISGHRSVSWYQQTPGQGLQFLFEYFSETQRNKGNFPGRFSGRQFSNSRSEMNVSTLELGDSALYLCASSPRTVGDSPLHFGNGTRLTVT.

This clone turned up a few times. V and J are TRBV9 and TRBJ2-7; 8 positions match TRBD1. In germline, CDR1 is SGDLS, CDR2 YYNGEE. V was pared by 3 bases and J by 3 bases, with 5 bases of the junction left unmatched. CDR3 length equals 14 residues. The CDR3 here is CASSADRAIYEQYF. The CDR3 DNA is TGTGCCAGCAGCGCGGACAGGGCTATCTACGAGCAGTACTTC.

The table lists this clone with a few counts. The J gene is TRBJ2-7, the V gene TRBV30; D is undetermined. V lost 1 base to trimming and J lost 3 bases, with 4 bases between them. The germline CDR1 and CDR2 sequences are GTSNPN and SVGIG (reference sequence). The CDR3 is made up of 11 amino acids. CDR3 residues: CAWSESYEQYF. The DNA for the CDR3 is TGTGCCTGGAGTGAGAGCTACGAGCAGTACTTC.

The rearrangement uses TRBV5-4 and TRBJ1-3, with 7 nucleotides matching TRBD1. CDR1 SGHNT and CDR2 YYREEE come from the germline V gene (reference sequence). V lost 2 bases to trimming and J lost 2 bases; unmatched junction nucleotides: 1. The CDR3 contains 14 residues. The CDR3 DNA reads TGTGCCAGCAGCTTAAGGGGGCCTGGAAACACCATATATTTT. This encodes CASSLRGPGNTIYF.

This rearrangement joins TRBV5-6 to TRBJ2-3; D possibly corresponds to TRBD1 (6 bases). Trimming pared 4 bases from V and 1 base from J, leaving 10 bases between. This CDR3 comprises 14 residues. CDR1 is SGHDT and CDR2 is YYEEEE in the germline V gene. CDR3 region: CASSPDRRTDTQYF. The CDR3 region has the DNA TGTGCCAGCAGCCCGGACAGACGCACAGATACGCAGTATTTT.